Following are 28 T cell receptor beta chains from one sample sequenced in a study of cytomegalovirus exposure and HLA in healthy donors. PCR amplification relied on 60 Vbeta primers (plus 13 Jbeta primers). Data came from immunoSEQ multiplex PCR; TCRdb stores just in-frame clones and leaves some out. The sample comprises some 190,000 clones, approximately 90% of which are singletons, and about 1.1% rests with the top ten. Sequencing used PBMCs. These TCRs come from a boy under 10 years old in good health and CMV-seronegative.

This chain connects TRBV9 to TRBJ2-1; 8 nucleotides match TRBD2. There are 18 residues in the CDR3. J lost 2 bases, V lost 3 bases, and 13 bases had no gene match. Germline V gene sequence: CDR1 SGDLS, CDR2 YYNGEE. CDR3 nucleotide sequence: TGTGCCAGCAGCGCCACCCTACGGGAGGGACGACCCTACAATGAGCAGTTCTTC. Protein: CASSATLREGRPYNEQFF.

The chain links TRBV27 to TRBJ2-6; 7 positions agree with TRBD1. Germline CDR1 and CDR2: MNHEY and SMNVEV (reference sequence). J gave up 4 bases and V 4 bases, and 7 bases lay outside the gene matches. This CDR3 is 16 amino acids long. The CDR3 loop is CASSSEQGWGANVLTF. The CDR3, as DNA: TGTGCCAGCAGTTCTGAACAGGGGTGGGGGGCCAACGTCCTGACTTTC.

The chain links TRBV6-5 to TRBJ1-1; D perhaps matches TRBD1 (5 bases). There are 14 residues in the CDR3. Deletions cut 2 bases from V and 10 bases from J, with 17 bases between. The germline V gene has CDR1 MNHEY and CDR2 SVGAGI. For the CDR3, the DNA is TGTGCCAGCAGTTACGCAGGGATCAATGGGGTAGCTTTCTTT. Translating it yields CASSYAGINGVAFF.

The V call is TRBV2, the J call TRBJ1-2; TRBD1 aligns across 10 bases. Germline-derived CDR1 and CDR2 are SNHLY and FYNNEI. J gave up 4 bases and V 8 bases, and 7 bases lay outside the gene matches. The CDR3 runs to 14 residues. The CDR3 loop is CASLPGQGTYGYTF. The DNA of the CDR3 is TGTGCCAGCCTGCCGGGACAGGGGACCTATGGCTACACCTTC.

This rearrangement joins TRBV30 to TRBJ2-5, with 11 bases matching TRBD2. This CDR3 region has 15 residues. Germline loops: CDR1 GTSNPN, CDR2 SVGIG (reference sequence). In nucleotides, the CDR3 is TGTGCAACTAGCGGGAGCAGACTGTACGGCGAGACCCAGTACTTC. The encoded protein is CATSGSRLYGETQYF.

The V call is TRBV2, the J call TRBJ2-5; D not resolved. The germline gives CDR1 SNHLY, CDR2 FYNNEI. CDR3 length: 14 residues. Trimming took 3 bases from V and 4 from J, leaving 12 bases between them. In DNA, the CDR3 is TGTGCCAGCAGTGATGGGCTTTACGTAGAGACCCAGTACTTC. Protein sequence: CASSDGLYVETQYF.

CDR3 coding DNA: TGTGCCAGCAGCTTGGGGAGACAGGGGAATGGCTACACCTTC. It encodes CASSLGRQGNGYTF. The rearrangement uses TRBV5-6 and TRBJ1-2; 8 nucleotides line up with TRBD1. Germline V CDR1 and CDR2: SGHDT, YYEEEE. Germline trimming cut 0 bases from V and 6 bases from J; bases unmatched to any gene: 4. This CDR3 contains 14 residues.

The V and J genes are TRBV27 and TRBJ2-4, with D perhaps TRBD2 (6 bases). This CDR3 region has 16 residues. Trimming removed 2 bases at V and 0 bases at J, with 11 bases between. Germline V CDR1 and CDR2: MNHEY, SMNVEV (reference sequence). The CDR3 DNA reads as TGTGCCAGCAGTTTAGATGGGGGGATAGCCAAAAACATTCAGTACTTC. Amino acid sequence: CASSLDGGIAKNIQYF.

The chain combines TRBV30 with TRBJ1-3; tentatively, D is TRBD1 (6 bases). The CDR3 has 16 amino acids. Germline V gene lookup returns CDR1 GTSNPN and CDR2 SVGIG (reference sequence). V lost 8 bases and J 0 bases, leaving 20 bases between the germline ends. The CDR3 DNA reads as TGTGCCCGAAGGGACATGCGATTAAGCTCTGGAAACACCATATATTTT. Translating it yields CARRDMRLSSGNTIYF.

The genes are TRBV27 and TRBJ1-1; the match to TRBD1 covers 9 bases. The ends lost 10 bases at V and 1 base at J; junction bases unmatched: 4. This CDR3 contains 13 residues. The germline V gene encodes CDR1 MNHEY and CDR2 SMNVEV (reference sequence). CDR3 sequence (DNA): TGTGCCACAGGGACAGGGAAGAACACTGAAGCTTTCTTT. Its translation is CATGTGKNTEAFF.

This clone has a handful of counts. The chain combines TRBV23-1 with TRBJ1-3, with a possible D match to TRBD1 (6 bases). TRBV23-1 counts as an open reading frame of uncertain function. Trimming stripped 4 bases from V and 5 bases from J, with 24 bases between. CDR3 size: 18 residues. The chain's CDR3 is CASSPPQNRESDRNTIYF. CDR3 DNA: TGCGCCAGCAGTCCTCCCCAAAACAGGGAAAGTGATAGAAACACCATATATTTT.

The chain carries TRBV7-9 and TRBJ2-2, with D perhaps TRBD1 (5 bases). The CDR3 contains 17 residues. Deletions cut 3 bases from V and 2 bases from J, with 16 bases between. CDR1 is SEHNR and CDR2 is FQNEAQ in the germline V gene (reference sequence). CDR3 sequence reads: CASSFPSDSPNTGELFF. The CDR3 coding sequence is TGTGCCAGCAGCTTTCCCAGCGACAGTCCTAACACCGGGGAGCTGTTTTTT.

The chain employs TRBV6-6 and TRBJ2-1; 7 bases fit TRBD1. Germline trimming cut 7 bases from V and 2 bases from J; bases unmatched to any gene: 8. CDR3 length equals 15 residues. Germline V gene sequence: CDR1 MNHNY, CDR2 SVGAGI (reference sequence). The CDR3 DNA reads TGTGCCAGCACCGAGGACAGGTCAACCTACAATGAGCAGTTCTTC. This translates into CASTEDRSTYNEQFF.

The chain employs TRBV2 and TRBJ1-5, with 7 bases that match TRBD1. Unmatched junction bases numbered 3, after V lost 6 bases and J lost 1 base. CDR1 is SNHLY, CDR2 FYNNEI, per germline. The CDR3 has 14 residues. The CDR3 coding sequence is TGTGCCAGCAGAGGGGGCGAGAGCAATCAGCCCCAGCATTTT. Translating it yields CASRGGESNQPQHF.

V usage is TRBV7-3 and J usage is TRBJ2-6; D gene ambiguous. The V gene's germline CDR1 is SGHTA and CDR2 FQGTGA. CDR3 length equals 16 residues. V lost 4 bases, J lost 0 bases, and 10 bases lay in between. Here the CDR3 reads CASSSTVSSGANVLTF. The CDR3, as DNA: TGTGCCAGCAGCTCCACAGTTAGCTCTGGGGCCAACGTCCTGACTTTC. Full variable domain (rest looked up from reference TRBV7-3 and TRBJ2-6): GAGVSQTPSNKVTEKGKYVELRCDPISGHTALYWYRQSLGQGPEFLIYFQGTGAADDSGLPNDRFFAVRPEGSVSTLKIQRTERGDSAVYLCASSSTVSSGANVLTFGAGSRLTVL.

The chain links TRBV6-5 to TRBJ1-1, with D hard to call. CDR1 is MNHEY, CDR2 SVGAGI, per germline. The CDR3 is made up of 14 amino acids. Trimming took 3 bases from V and 4 from J, leaving 12 bases between them. The CDR3 reads CASSYGGEGTEAFF. The CDR3 nucleotides read TGTGCCAGCAGTTATGGTGGGGAGGGCACTGAAGCTTTCTTT.

V usage is TRBV27 and J usage is TRBJ2-7, with TRBD1 as a possible D gene (6 bases). V shed 2 bases and J shed 5 bases, with 7 bases lying between them. The CDR3 has 12 amino acids. Looked up from germline, CDR1 is MNHEY and CDR2 is SMNVEV (reference sequence). This chain's CDR3 is CASSLGGHEQYF. CDR3 nucleotides: TGTGCCAGCAGTTTAGGGGGCCACGAGCAGTACTTC.

The chain uses TRBV28 and TRBJ1-3; weak D call: TRBD1 (6 bases). V lost 7 bases and J 0 bases, leaving 7 bases between the germline ends. Germline CDR1 MDHEN, CDR2 SYDVKM. This CDR3 is built from 13 residues. CDR3 coding DNA: TGTGCCAGCAAGGGACACTCTGGAAACACCATATATTTT. This sequence encodes CASKGHSGNTIYF.

This clone was seen a few times. The chain joins TRBV2 to TRBJ1-5; D gene uncertain. V was trimmed by 3 bases and J by 1 base, leaving 13 bases between them. The germline gives CDR1 SNHLY, CDR2 FYNNEI. This CDR3 has 16 amino acids. The CDR3 region is CASSDAGSLSNQPQHF. For the CDR3, the DNA is TGTGCCAGCAGTGATGCGGGAAGTCTCAGCAATCAGCCCCAGCATTTT.

This chain joins TRBV30 and TRBJ2-1, with unresolved D. The CDR3 is 12 amino acids. Trimming shortened V by 2 bases and J by 7 bases, and 9 bases separated the two germline ends. Looked up from germline, CDR1 is GTSNPN and CDR2 is SVGIG (reference sequence). In nucleotides, the CDR3 is TGTGCCTGGAGTCCCCGGGTTAATGAGCAGTTCTTC. Protein: CAWSPRVNEQFF.

This chain joins TRBV6-1 and TRBJ1-2; 8 bases match TRBD1. Germline loops: CDR1 MNHNS, CDR2 SASEGT. The CDR3 has 13 residues. The V segment lost 7 bases and the J segment 4 bases; nucleotides outside the gene matches: 5. The CDR3 sequence: CASTRTGLYGYTF. The CDR3 DNA follows: TGTGCCAGCACAAGGACAGGGCTCTATGGCTACACCTTC.

This clone showed up just a few times. The chain combines TRBV4-2 with TRBJ1-4; D gene uncertain. Trimming left V 0 bases short and J 0 bases short, with 8 bases between. The length of the CDR3 is 16 residues. The germline V gene has CDR1 LGHNA and CDR2 YNFKEQ. The CDR3 sequence is CASSQEAPATNEKLFF. In DNA, the CDR3 is TGTGCCAGCAGCCAAGAGGCTCCAGCAACTAATGAAAAACTGTTTTTT.

This chain uses TRBV18 with TRBJ1-5; a possible D gene is TRBD1 (5 bases). Per germline, CDR1 KGHSH and CDR2 LQKENI. Between the trimmed V and J ends, which lost 3 bases and 8 bases, there was a span of 11 bases. CDR3 length: 13 amino acids. The CDR3 DNA reads as TGTGCCAGCTCACCGGACCAGGGAAAGCCCCAGCATTTT. Translated, it gives CASSPDQGKPQHF.

This clone was recorded a few times. The chain is built from TRBV6-5 and TRBJ2-3, with 9 bases fitting TRBD2. CDR3 size: 16 residues. Germline CDR1 MNHEY, CDR2 SVGAGI. V gave up 0 bases and J gave up 4 bases; unmatched junction bases: 5. CDR3 sequence: CASSYSGGGVADTQYF. CDR3 nucleotide sequence: TGTGCCAGCAGTTACTCTGGCGGGGGGGTCGCAGATACGCAGTATTTT.

CDR3 loop: CASSLVPGIRETQYF. The DNA for the CDR3 is TGTGCCAGCAGCTTAGTTCCGGGGATACGGGAGACCCAGTACTTC. The chain has TRBV7-8 and TRBJ2-5; possibly TRBD2 for D (5 bases). The germline V gene encodes CDR1 SGHVS and CDR2 FQNEAQ. Trimming shortened V by 1 base and J by 5 bases, and 14 bases separated the two germline ends. This CDR3 region has 15 residues.

This clone was detected only once. The chain is built from TRBV6-1 and TRBJ2-7; 9 bases line up with TRBD1. Germline CDR1 and CDR2: MNHNS and SASEGT. The length of the CDR3 is 15 residues. Trimming at V came to 2 bases and at J to 3 bases, leaving 5 bases not matched to a gene. The CDR3 bases are TGTGCCAGCAGTGAATCCGGGACAGGGAGCTACGAGCAGTACTTC. Translated: CASSESGTGSYEQYF.

The chain joins TRBV7-2 to TRBJ1-3; weak D call: TRBD1 (5 bases). V lost 5 bases and J 0 bases, leaving 14 bases between the germline ends. The CDR3 consists of 16 residues. The germline V gene has CDR1 SGHTA and CDR2 FQGNSA. Here the CDR3 reads CASSGQDTRSGNTIYF. For the CDR3, the DNA is TGTGCCAGCAGCGGGCAGGACACCCGCTCTGGAAACACCATATATTTT.

The rearrangement joins TRBV5-1 to TRBJ2-3; D is uncertain. The CDR3 runs 12 residues. V was clipped by 2 bases and J by 3 bases, with 4 bases between them. Germline V gene lookup returns CDR1 SGHRS and CDR2 YFSETQ. CDR3 nucleotide sequence: TGCGCCAGCAGCTTCAGGACAGATACGCAGTATTTT. It translates to CASSFRTDTQYF.